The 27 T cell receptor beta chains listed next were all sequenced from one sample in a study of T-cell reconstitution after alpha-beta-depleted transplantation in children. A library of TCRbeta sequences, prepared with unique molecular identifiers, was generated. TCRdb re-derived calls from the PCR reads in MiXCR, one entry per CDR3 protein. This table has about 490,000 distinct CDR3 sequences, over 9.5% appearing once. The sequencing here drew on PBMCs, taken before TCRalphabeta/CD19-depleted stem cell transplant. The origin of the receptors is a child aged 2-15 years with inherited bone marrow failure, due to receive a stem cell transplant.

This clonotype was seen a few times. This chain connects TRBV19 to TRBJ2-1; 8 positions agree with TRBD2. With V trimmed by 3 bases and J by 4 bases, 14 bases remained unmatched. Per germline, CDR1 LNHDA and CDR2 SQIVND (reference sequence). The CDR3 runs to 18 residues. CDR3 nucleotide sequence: TGTGCCAGTAGTATGCAAACACATAGCGGGACACAATACAATGAGCAGTTCTTC. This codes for CASSMQTHSGTQYNEQFF.

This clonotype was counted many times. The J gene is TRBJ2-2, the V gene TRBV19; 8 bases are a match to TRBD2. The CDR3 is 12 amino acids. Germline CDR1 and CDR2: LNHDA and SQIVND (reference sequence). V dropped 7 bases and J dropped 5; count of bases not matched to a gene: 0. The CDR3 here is CASIAGTGELFF. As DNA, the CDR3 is TGTGCCAGTATAGCGGGGACCGGGGAGCTGTTTTTT.

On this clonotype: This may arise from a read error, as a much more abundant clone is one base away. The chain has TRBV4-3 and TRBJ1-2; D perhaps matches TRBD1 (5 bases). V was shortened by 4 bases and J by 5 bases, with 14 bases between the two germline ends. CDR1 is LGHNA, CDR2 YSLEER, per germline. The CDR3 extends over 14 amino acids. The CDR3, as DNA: TGCGCCAGCAGCCCGGAGGACACCAATTATGGCTACACCTTC. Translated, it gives CASSPEDTNYGYTF.

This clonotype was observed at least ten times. The CDR3 sequence is CAISTGTYNEQFF. CDR3 nucleotide sequence: TGTGCCATCAGTACCGGGACCTACAATGAGCAGTTCTTC. This sequence joins TRBV10-3 and TRBJ2-1; a possible D gene is TRBD2 (5 bases). V was shortened by 5 bases and J by 2 bases, with 7 bases between the two germline ends. Germline CDR1 reads ENHRY; CDR2 reads SYGVKD. This CDR3 is 13 amino acids long.

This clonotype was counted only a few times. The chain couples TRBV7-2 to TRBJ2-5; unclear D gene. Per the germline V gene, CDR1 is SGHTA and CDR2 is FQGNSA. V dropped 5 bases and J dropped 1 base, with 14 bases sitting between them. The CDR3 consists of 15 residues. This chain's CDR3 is CASSPQSGPQETQYF. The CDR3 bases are TGTGCCAGCAGCCCCCAGAGTGGGCCCCAAGAGACCCAGTACTTC.

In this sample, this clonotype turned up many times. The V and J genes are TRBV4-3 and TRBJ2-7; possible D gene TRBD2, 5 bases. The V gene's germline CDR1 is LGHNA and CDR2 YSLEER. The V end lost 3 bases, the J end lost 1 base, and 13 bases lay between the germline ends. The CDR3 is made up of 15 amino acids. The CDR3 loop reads CASSHLRAGSYEQYF. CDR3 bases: TGCGCCAGCAGCCATTTGAGGGCGGGTTCCTACGAGCAGTACTTC.

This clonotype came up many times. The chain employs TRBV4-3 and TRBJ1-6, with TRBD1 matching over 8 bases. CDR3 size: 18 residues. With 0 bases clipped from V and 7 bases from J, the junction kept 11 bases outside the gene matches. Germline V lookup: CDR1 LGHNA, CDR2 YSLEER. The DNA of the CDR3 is TGCGCCAGCAGCCAAGATCATCAGGGGGCCAACTACAATTCACCCCTCCACTTT. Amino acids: CASSQDHQGANYNSPLHF.

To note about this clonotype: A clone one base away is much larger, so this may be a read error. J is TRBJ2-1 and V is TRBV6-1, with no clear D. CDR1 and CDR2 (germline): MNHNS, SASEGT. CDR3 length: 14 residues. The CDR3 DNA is TGTGCCAGCAGTGAAGTACAGACCTACAATGAGCATTTCTTC. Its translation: CASSEVQTYNEHFF.

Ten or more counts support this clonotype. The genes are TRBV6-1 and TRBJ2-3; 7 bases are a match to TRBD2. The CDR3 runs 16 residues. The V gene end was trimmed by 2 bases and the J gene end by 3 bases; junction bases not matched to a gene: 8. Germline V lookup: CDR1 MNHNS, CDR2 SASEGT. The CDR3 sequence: CASSELAGVGTDTQYF. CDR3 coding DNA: TGTGCCAGCAGTGAATTGGCGGGAGTGGGTACAGATACGCAGTATTTT.

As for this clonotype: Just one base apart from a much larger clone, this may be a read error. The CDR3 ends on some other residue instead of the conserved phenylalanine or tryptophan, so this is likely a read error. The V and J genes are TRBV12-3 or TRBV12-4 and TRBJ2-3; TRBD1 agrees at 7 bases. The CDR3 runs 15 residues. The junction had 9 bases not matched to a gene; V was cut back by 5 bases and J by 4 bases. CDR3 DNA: TGTGCCAGCAGTCCCGGCAGGGGGTCTTCAGATACGCAGTATTCT. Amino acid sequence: CASSPGRGSSDTQYS.

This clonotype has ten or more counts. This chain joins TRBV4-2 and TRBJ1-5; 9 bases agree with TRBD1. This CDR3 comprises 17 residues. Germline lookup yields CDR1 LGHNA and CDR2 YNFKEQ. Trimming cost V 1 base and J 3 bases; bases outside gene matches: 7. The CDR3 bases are TGTGCCAGCAGCCAAGGGACAGGGGAAGGGGTCAATCAGCCCCAGCATTTT. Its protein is CASSQGTGEGVNQPQHF.

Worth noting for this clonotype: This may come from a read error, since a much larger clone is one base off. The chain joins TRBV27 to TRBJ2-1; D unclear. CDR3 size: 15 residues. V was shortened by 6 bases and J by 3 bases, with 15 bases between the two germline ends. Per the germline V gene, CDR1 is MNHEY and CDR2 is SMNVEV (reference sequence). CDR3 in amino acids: CASSPSDGLYNEQFF. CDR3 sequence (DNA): TGTGCCAGCAGCCCTTCGGACGGGCTCTACAATGAGCAGTTCTTC.

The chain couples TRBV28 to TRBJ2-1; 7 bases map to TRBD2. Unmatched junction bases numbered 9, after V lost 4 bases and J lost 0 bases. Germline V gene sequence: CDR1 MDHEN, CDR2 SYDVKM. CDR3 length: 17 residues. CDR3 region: CASSSLRGGSSYNEQFF. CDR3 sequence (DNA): TGTGCCAGCAGTTCCCTCCGGGGCGGGAGCTCCTACAATGAGCAGTTCTTC.

In DNA form, the CDR3 reads TGTGCCAGCAGCTTGATACTTGCCGGGGAGCTGTTTTTT. The encoded protein is CASSLILAGELFF. This chain links TRBV7-2 with TRBJ2-2; D gene uncertain. Trimming cost V 3 bases and J 6 bases, with 8 bases left between them. Germline CDR1 and CDR2: SGHTA and FQGNSA. The CDR3 is made up of 13 amino acids. Full variable domain (rest looked up from reference TRBV7-2 and TRBJ2-2): GAGVSQSPSNKVTEKGKDVELRCDPISGHTALYWYRQSLGQGLEFLIYFQGNSAPDKSGLPSDRFSAERTGGSVSTLTIQRTQQEDSAVYLCASSLILAGELFFGEGSRLTVL.

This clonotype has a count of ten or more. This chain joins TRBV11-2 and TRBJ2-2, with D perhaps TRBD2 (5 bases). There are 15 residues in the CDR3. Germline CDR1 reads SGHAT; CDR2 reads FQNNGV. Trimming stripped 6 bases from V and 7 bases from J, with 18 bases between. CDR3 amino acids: CASRQPGLGIGELFF. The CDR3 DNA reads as TGTGCCAGCAGACAACCGGGGTTGGGCATCGGGGAGCTGTTTTTT.

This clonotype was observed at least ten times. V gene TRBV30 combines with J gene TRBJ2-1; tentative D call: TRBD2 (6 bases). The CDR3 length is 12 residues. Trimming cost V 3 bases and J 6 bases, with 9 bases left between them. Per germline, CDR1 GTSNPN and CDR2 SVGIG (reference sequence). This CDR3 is CAWRVAANEQFF. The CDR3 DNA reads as TGTGCCTGGAGAGTAGCGGCCAATGAGCAGTTCTTC. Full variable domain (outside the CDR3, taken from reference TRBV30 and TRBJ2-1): SQTIHQWPATLVQPVGSPLSLECTVEGTSNPNLYWYRQAAGRGLQLLFYSVGIGQISSEVPQNLSASRPQDRQFILSSKKLLLSDSGFYLCAWRVAANEQFFGPGTRLTVL.

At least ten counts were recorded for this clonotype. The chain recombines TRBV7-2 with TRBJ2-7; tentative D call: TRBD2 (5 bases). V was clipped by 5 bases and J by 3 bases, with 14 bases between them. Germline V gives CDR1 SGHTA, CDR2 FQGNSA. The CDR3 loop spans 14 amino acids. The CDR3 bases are TGTGCCAGCAGCCTGCTAGGGAGTTACTACGAGCAGTACTTC. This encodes CASSLLGSYYEQYF.

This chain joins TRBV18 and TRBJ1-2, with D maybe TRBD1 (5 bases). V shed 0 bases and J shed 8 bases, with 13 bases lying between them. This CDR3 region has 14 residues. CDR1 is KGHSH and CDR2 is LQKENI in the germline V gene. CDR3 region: CASSPPGRVDGYTF. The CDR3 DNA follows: TGTGCCAGCTCACCACCGGGACGGGTTGACGGCTACACCTTC.

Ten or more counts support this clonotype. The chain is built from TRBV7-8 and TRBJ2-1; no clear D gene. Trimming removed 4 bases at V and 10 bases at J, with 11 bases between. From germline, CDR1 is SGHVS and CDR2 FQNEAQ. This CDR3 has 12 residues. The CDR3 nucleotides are TGTGCCAGCAGCTCATTGACGGACGAGCAGTTCTTC. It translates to CASSSLTDEQFF.

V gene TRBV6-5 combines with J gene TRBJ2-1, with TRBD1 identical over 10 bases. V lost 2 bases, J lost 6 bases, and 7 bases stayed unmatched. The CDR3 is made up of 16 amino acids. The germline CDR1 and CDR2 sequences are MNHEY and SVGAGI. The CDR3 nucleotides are TGTGCCAGCAGTTACAGGACAGGGGGGGTGGTCAATGAGCAGTTCTTC. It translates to CASSYRTGGVVNEQFF.

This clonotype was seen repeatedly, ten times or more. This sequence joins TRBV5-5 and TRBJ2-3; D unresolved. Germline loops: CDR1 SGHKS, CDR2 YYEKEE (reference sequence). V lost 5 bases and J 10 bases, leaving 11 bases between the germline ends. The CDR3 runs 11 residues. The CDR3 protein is CASRQAQPQYF. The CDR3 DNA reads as TGTGCCAGCAGACAAGCCCAACCGCAGTATTTT.

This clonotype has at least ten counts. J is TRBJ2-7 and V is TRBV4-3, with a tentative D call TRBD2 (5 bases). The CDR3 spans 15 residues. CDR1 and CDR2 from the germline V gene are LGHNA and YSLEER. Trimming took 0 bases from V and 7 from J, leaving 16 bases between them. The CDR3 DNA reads TGCGCCAGCAGCCAAGATCTGACTACCGGGCGAGAGCAGTACTTC. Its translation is CASSQDLTTGREQYF.

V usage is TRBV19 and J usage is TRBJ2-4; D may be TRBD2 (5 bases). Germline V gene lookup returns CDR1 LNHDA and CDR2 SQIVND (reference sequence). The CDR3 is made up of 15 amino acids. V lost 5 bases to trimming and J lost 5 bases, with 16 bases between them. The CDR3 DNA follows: TGTGCCAGTAGTCATCTAGCCTCTGGCGAAAACATTCAGTACTTC. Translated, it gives CASSHLASGENIQYF.

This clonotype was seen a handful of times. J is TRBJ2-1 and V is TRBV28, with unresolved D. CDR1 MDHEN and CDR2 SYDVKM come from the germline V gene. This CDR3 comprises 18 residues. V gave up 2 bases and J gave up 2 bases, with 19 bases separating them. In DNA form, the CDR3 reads TGTGCCAGCAGTTTAGCGGACGGACCCCGAGTAACCTACAATGAGCAGTTCTTC. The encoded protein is CASSLADGPRVTYNEQFF.

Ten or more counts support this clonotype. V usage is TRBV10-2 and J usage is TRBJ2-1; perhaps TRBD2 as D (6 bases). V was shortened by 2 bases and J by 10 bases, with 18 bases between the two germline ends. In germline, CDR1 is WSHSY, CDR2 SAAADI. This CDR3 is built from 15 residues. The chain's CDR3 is CASSEVSTSFGEQFF. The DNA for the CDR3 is TGCGCCAGCAGTGAGGTCAGCACTAGCTTCGGGGAGCAGTTCTTC.

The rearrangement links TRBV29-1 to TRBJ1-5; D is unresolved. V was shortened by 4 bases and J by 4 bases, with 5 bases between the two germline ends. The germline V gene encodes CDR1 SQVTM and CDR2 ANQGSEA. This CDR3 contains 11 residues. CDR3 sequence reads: CSVGANQPQHF. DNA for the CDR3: TGCAGCGTTGGTGCGAATCAGCCCCAGCATTTT.

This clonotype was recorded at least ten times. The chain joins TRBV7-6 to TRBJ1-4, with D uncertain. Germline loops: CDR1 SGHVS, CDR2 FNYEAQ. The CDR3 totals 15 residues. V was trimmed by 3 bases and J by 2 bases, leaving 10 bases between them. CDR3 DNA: TGTGCCAGCAGCTTTTCGGGGAATACTAATGAAAAACTGTTTTTT. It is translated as CASSFSGNTNEKLFF.